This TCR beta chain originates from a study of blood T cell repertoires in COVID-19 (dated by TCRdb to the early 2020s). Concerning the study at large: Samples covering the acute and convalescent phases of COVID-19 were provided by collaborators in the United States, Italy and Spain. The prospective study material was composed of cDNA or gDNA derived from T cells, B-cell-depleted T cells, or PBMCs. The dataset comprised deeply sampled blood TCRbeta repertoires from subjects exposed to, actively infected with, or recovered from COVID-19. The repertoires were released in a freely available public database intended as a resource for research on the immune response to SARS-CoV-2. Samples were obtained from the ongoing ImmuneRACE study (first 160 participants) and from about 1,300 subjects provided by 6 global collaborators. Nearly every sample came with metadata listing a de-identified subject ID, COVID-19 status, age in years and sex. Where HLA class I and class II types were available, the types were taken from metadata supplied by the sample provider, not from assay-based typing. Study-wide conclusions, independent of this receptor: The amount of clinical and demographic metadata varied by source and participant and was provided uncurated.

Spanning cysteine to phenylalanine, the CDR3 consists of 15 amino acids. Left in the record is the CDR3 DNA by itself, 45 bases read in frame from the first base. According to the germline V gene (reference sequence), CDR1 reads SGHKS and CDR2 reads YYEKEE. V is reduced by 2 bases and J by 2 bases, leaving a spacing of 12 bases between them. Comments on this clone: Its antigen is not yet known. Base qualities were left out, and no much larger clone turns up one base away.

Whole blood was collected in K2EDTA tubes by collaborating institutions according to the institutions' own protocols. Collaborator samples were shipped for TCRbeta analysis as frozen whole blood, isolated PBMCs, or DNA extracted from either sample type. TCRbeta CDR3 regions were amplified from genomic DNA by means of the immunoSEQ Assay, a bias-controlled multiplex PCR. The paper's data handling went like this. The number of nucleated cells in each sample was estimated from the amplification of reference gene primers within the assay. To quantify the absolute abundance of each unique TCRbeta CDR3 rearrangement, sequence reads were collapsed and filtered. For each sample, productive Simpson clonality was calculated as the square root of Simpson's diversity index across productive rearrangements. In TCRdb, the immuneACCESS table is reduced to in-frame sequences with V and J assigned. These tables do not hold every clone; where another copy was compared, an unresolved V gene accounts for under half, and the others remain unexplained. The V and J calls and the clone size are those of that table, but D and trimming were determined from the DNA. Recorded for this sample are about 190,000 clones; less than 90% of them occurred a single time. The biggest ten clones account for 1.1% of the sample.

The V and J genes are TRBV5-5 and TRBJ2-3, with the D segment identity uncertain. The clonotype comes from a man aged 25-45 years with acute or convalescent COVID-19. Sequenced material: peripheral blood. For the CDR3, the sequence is CASSFFPQVTDTQYF. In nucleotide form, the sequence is TGTGCCAGCAGCTTCTTCCCGCAGGTCACAGATACGCAGTATTTT.